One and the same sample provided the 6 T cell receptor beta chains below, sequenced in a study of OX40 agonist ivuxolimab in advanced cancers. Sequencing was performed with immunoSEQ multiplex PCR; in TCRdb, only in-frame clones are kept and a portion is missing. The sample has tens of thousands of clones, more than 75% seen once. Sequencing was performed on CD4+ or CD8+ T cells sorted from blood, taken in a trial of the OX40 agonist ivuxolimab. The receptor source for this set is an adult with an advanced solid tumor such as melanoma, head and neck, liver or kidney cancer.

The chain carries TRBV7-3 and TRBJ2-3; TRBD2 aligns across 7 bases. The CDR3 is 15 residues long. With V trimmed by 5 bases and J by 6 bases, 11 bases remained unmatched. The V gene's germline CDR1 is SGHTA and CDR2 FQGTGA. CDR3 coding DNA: TGTGCCAGCAGCCCTCGGGGGAGCGGGACTGATACGCAGTATTTT. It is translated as CASSPRGSGTDTQYF.

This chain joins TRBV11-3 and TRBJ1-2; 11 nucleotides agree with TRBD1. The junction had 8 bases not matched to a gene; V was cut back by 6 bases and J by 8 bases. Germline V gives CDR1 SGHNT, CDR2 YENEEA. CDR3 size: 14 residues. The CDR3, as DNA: TGTGCCAGCAGTTGGGACAGGGGGAGAGAAGGCTACACCTTC. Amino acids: CASSWDRGREGYTF.

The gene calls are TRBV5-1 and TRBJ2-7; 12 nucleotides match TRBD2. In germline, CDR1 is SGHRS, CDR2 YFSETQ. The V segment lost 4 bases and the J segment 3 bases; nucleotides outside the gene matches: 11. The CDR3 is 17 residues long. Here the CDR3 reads CASSRSPTSGSVYEQYF. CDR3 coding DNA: TGCGCCAGCAGCCGATCGCCGACTAGCGGGAGTGTCTACGAGCAGTACTTC.

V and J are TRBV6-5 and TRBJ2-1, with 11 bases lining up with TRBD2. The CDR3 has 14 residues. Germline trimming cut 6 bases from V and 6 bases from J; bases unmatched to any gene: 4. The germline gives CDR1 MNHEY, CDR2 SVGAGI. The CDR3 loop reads CASRGGLAANEQFF. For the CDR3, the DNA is TGTGCCAGCAGAGGGGGACTAGCGGCCAATGAGCAGTTCTTC.

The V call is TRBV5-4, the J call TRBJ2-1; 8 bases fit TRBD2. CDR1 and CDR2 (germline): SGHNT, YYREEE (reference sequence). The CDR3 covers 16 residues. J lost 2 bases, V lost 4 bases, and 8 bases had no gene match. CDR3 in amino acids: CASSLKSGRAYNEQFF. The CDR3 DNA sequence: TGTGCCAGCAGCCTCAAAAGCGGGAGAGCCTACAATGAGCAGTTCTTC.

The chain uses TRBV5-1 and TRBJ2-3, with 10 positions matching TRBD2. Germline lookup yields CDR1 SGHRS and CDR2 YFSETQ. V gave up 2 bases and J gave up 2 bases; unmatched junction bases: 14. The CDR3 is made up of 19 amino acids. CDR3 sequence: CASSFSSSSGGYPTDTQYF. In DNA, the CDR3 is TGCGCCAGCAGCTTTAGTAGTAGTAGCGGGGGGTATCCCACAGATACGCAGTATTTT.